The clone carrying this TCR beta chain appeared many times. The CDR3 spans 15 residues. Trimming removed 4 bases at V and 5 bases at J, with 15 bases between. Germline values: CDR1 SGHNT, CDR2 YENEEA. These data belong to a study of regulatory T cells in long-lasting Graves disease. Described time point: newly diagnosed GD, antithyroid drugs for less than 3 months. From PBMCs, RNA was extracted and then used to make the TCR library. The authors built TCR beta libraries using iRepertoire HTBI primers and Arm-PCR of CDR3 regions. Original processing notes: Samples collectively showed approximately 62 TRBV and some 14 TRBJ segments. MiXCR was run by TCRdb on the multiplex PCR reads, yielding one entry per CDR3 protein. TCRdb, not the authors, supplied the V and J calls. The sample records approximately 540,000 distinct CDR3 sequences, approximately 12% being singletons. These same records also appear under a second study, on T cells in Graves' hyperthyroidism and ophthalmopathy. That report notes: For the diagnoses, clinical symptoms, serum thyroxine and TRAb, thyroid ultrasound and orbital computed tomography were used.

This receptor was obtained from a woman aged 25-40 years with Graves disease. Sequencing used peripheral blood mononuclear cells (PBMCs), obtained at new diagnosis, from a patient treated with antithyroid drugs. The J gene is TRBJ2-1, the V gene TRBV11-3; no reliable D call. The CDR3 region is CASSYLPSIDNEQFF. Here the CDR3 DNA reads TGTGCCAGCAGCTACCTCCCTAGTATTGACAATGAGCAGTTCTTC.